A selection of T cell receptor beta chains follows, all from one sample in a study of post-analysis software for immune sequencing data. MiXCR, applied by TCRdb to the PCR reads, yields one record per CDR3 protein. The sample yields some 890,000 distinct CDR3 sequences, under 70% seen once. Sequencing input: blood. The receptors were gathered from a girl between 10 and 17 years old with multiple sclerosis. CDR3s include the opening cysteine and the closing phenylalanine or tryptophan. The D gene is left open where the match is weak. Part of the rows lack a size; the others show once, few, many or a class for expanded clones.

NA	TRBV5-5	NA	TRBJ2-3	CASSFVPDTQYF	TGTGCCAGCAGCTTTGTACCAGATACGCAGTATTTT
NA	TRBV9	NA	TRBJ2-1	CASSVILGQGHEQFF	TGTGCCAGCAGCGTCATACTAGGGCAGGGCCATGAGCAGTTCTTC
NA	TRBV29-1	NA	TRBJ2-7	CSGTDFSYEQYF	TGCAGCGGGACAGATTTCTCCTACGAGCAGTACTTC
NA	TRBV6-5	NA	TRBJ2-7	CASSYRLGQNGPYEQYF	TGTGCCAGCAGTTACCGACTAGGACAAAACGGGCCCTACGAGCAGTACTTC
TRBD2	TRBV7-2	few	TRBJ2-2	CASSRGGATGELFF	TGTGCCAGCAGCCGCGGGGGGGCAACCGGGGAGCTGTTTTTT
NA	TRBV6-1	NA	TRBJ2-1	CASMQLRRIYNEQFF	TGTGCCAGCATGCAACTACGGCGAATCTACAATGAGCAGTTCTTC
NA	TRBV18	few	TRBJ1-4	CASSPLDRTVHEKLFF	TGTGCCAGCTCACCACTCGACAGAACAGTGCATGAAAAACTGTTTTTT
NA	TRBV28	NA	TRBJ1-2	CASSPTVSLYGYTF	TGTGCCAGCAGTCCGACAGTTTCGCTCTATGGCTACACCTTC
TRBD2	TRBV29-1	few	TRBJ2-1	CSARPGLAGETYNEQFF	TGCAGCGCTCGACCGGGACTAGCGGGGGAAACCTACAATGAGCAGTTCTTC
NA	TRBV10-3	few	TRBJ2-7	CAISKGLISGSYEQYF	TGTGCCATCAGTAAGGGACTCATCAGTGGCTCCTACGAGCAGTACTTC
NA	TRBV5-1	NA	TRBJ2-5	CASSVEGQETQYF	TGCGCCAGCAGCGTGGAGGGACAAGAGACCCAGTACTTC
NA	TRBV6-5	once	TRBJ2-3	CASSYPQDPSTDTQYF	TGTGCCAGCAGTTACCCACAGGACCCTAGCACAGATACGCAGTATTTT
TRBD2	TRBV5-1	many	TRBJ2-1	CASSPGLAAVYNEQFF	TGCGCCAGCAGCCCAGGACTAGCGGCAGTATACAATGAGCAGTTCTTC
NA	TRBV3-1	NA	TRBJ2-5	CASSQDSQETQYF	TGTGCCAGCAGCCAGGACAGCCAAGAGACCCAGTACTTC
TRBD1	TRBV4-1	NA	TRBJ2-7	CASSQPQTGLYEQYF	TGCGCCAGCAGCCAGCCTCAGACAGGGCTCTACGAGCAGTACTTC
NA	TRBV29-1	few	TRBJ2-7	CSVELDSYEQYF	TGCAGCGTTGAATTGGACAGCTACGAGCAGTACTTC
NA	TRBV7-2	NA	TRBJ2-1	CASSSRPYNEQFF	TGTGCCAGCAGCTCCCGACCCTACAATGAGCAGTTCTTC